This T cell receptor (beta chain) was recovered during a study of cytomegalovirus exposure and HLA in healthy donors. Study in general: Both the 120 or so validation repertoires and the 600 to 700 first-cohort repertoires used the same platform, as reported by a later analysis. Study observations and caveats: Investigators reported about 160 TCR beta chains as tied to cytomegalovirus. For cytomegalovirus status, the classifier reportedly gave diagnoses with high specificity and sensitivity.

The donors were members of the approximately 120-subject validation cohort (separate from the roughly 700-subject first cohort). Clones were read by immunoSEQ multiplex PCR, and TCRdb kept only the in-frame ones, dropping some. The sample has tens of thousands of clones; around 90% are singletons. This CDR3 has 16 residues. The J segment lost 3 bases and the V segment lost 0 bases, leaving 3 bases of the junction unmatched. Per germline, CDR1 SGHRS and CDR2 YFSETQ. Regarding this clone: Its antigen is not identified.

Sequenced input: PBMCs. V usage is TRBV5-1 and J usage is TRBJ2-1, with 10 bases fitting TRBD2. This TCR came from a woman in her 30s in good health and CMV-seronegative. The CDR3 region has the DNA TGCGCCAGCAGCTTGGCTAGCGGGAGCTTCTACAATGAGCAGTTCTTC. Translation: CASSLASGSFYNEQFF.